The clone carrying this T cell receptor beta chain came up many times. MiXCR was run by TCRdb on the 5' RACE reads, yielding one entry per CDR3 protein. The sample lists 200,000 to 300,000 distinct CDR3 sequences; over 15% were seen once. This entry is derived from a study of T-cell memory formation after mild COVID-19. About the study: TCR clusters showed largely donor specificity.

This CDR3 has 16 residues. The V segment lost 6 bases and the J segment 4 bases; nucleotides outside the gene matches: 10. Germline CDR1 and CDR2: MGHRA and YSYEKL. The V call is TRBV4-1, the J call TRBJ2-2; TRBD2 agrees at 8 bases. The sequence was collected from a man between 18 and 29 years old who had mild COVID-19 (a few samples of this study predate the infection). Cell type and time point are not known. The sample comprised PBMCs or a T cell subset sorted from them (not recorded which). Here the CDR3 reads CASSHRGGSGTGELFF. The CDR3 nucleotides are TGCGCCAGCAGTCACCGGGGGGGCTCTGGCACCGGGGAGCTGTTTTTT.